A selection of T cell receptor beta chains follows, all from one sample in a study of tumor-infiltrating lymphocytes in primary liver carcinoma. TCRdb re-derived calls from the multiplex PCR reads in MiXCR, one entry per CDR3 protein. The data show about 22,000 distinct CDR3 sequences, more than 70% seen once. Sequencing was carried out using liver tumor tissue from sampling region 2. These receptors originate from a woman between 25 and 40 years old with primary liver carcinoma and hepatitis B virus infection. Both conserved end residues are part of each CDR3.

V gene | CDR3 protein
TRBV12-3/TRBV12-4 | CASTLLTGVHNERFF
TRBV28 | CARSLPLDAWYSYEQYF
TRBV6-1 | CASSDGGRDYDGQSF
TRBV6-5 | CASNYKDSSSYEHHF
TRBV6-2/TRBV6-3 | CANRDGDDQFF
TRBV6-2/TRBV6-3 | CASGYRGNQRHF
TRBV6-5 | CASSYKDSSSYELYF
TRBV11-2 | CASSPPTSGSTDMQYF
TRBV11-2 | CASSLCLNYERYF
TRBV28 | CASYKRGYGGKLFF
TRBV6-5 | CASTPRTGFTRELFF
TRBV30 | CACSSRQETQYF
TRBV29-1 | CGVETGREVRETQYF
TRBV7-8 | CASSSPRGLALYEQYF
TRBV5-4 | CASSNPAASGSRTDTQYF
TRBV5-6 | CASSLVALGSPFHF
TRBV11-2 | CACSLDSNYEQYF
TRBV28 | CASSLSSSGELFF
TRBV11-2 | CASILRGGDWSYGYTF
TRBV11-3 | CASSRLARGAYEHFF
TRBV12-3/TRBV12-4 | CTSTYPGIEETQYF
TRBV24-1 | CVTRGDGADVLTF
TRBV11-2 | CASSLWAGTEASF
TRBV28 | CASSRRIQPQHF
TRBV10-3 | CAISESVSVITIYF
TRBV28 | CACSSRGGSWETRYF
TRBV4-3 | CAGSQEPVTSGRTGVTDTQYF
TRBV7-9 | CVSSLLPNEQYF
TRBV5-1 | CASSSDCWNTEAFF
TRBV6-5 | CASSPDLAYTQYF
TRBV4-3 | CASSHDAGSFYSEQFF
TRBV11-2 | CASSRRGGLSTDTLYF
TRBV7-9 | CASSLALRGNDQYF
TRBV6-2/TRBV6-3 | CASSYRDDQPQHF
TRBV13 | CASSTGTSRAYNEQFF
TRBV4-3 | CASNAELESYAYTF
TRBV28 | CASSSPSSVLAGGSPNEQFF
TRBV12-3/TRBV12-4 | CANCMSGTSGLEQFF
TRBV5-6 | CASSFVGATEAFF
TRBV29-1 | CSVTPGTDTKYF
TRBV29-1 | CSAVTGVSPNEQFF
TRBV11-2 | CVSNVRDRGRKRWSNTEAFF
TRBV19 | CASIPGRYYGYTF
TRBV12-3/TRBV12-4 | CGSSLGLFNEQFF
TRBV4-2 | CASRQEHLGQEGPHEQYF
TRBV11-2 | CASSPLRAGGTNTGELYF
TRBV9 | CASGVGDGPYGYTF
TRBV12-3/TRBV12-4 | CASSTPPSSTDTQYF